Listed here are 25 T cell receptor beta chains from one sample, sequenced in a study of T cell repertoires in cytomegalovirus infection (dated by TCRdb to about 2019). Instrument used: Illumina HiSeq 1500. TCRdb reprocessed the public reads (quality trimming at Q25 with fastp, clone calling with MiXCR) and kept in-frame beta chains. CDR3 protein duplicates are merged, each entry listing the most common genes and DNA. The sample table records approximately 250,000 distinct CDR3 sequences; 6% to 8% of these occur just once. The biggest ten clones account for under 7% of the sample. The sample was PBMCs. These receptors were taken from a human donor in good health (CMV status not recorded). Some clones in this sample may be carry-over from other donors' samples.

This clonotype was counted at least ten times. The CDR3 protein is CASSSPPGLTDTQYF. CDR3 bases: TGTGCCAGCAGTTCCCCTCCGGGCCTCACAGATACGCAGTATTTT. V and J are TRBV28 and TRBJ2-3, with D unclear. V lost 4 bases, J lost 2 bases, and 13 bases lay in between. Looked up from germline, CDR1 is MDHEN and CDR2 is SYDVKM. CDR3 size: 15 residues. Full variable domain (rest looked up from reference TRBV28 and TRBJ2-3): DVKVTQSSRYLVKRTGEKVFLECVQDMDHENMFWYRQDPGLGLRLIYFSYDVKMKEKGDIPEGYSVSREKKERFSLILESASTNQTSMYLCASSSPPGLTDTQYFGPGTRLTVL.

Of note for this clonotype: A much larger clone differs by one base, so this may be a read error. This chain connects TRBV5-1 to TRBJ2-1; D possibly uses TRBD1 or TRBD2 (6 bases each). Deletions cut 0 bases from V and 8 bases from J, with 15 bases between. Germline assignment: CDR1 SGHRS and CDR2 YFSETQ. The CDR3 is 15 residues long. DNA of the CDR3: TGCGCCAGCAGCTTGGTGGGGGCGGGATCCGATGAGCAGTTCTTC. Protein: CASSLVGAGSDEQFF.

This clonotype was counted at least ten times. The V gene is TRBV2, the J gene TRBJ1-2; D perhaps matches TRBD1 (6 bases). V was cut by 4 bases and J by 6 bases, with 6 bases left in between. The CDR3 runs 11 residues. Germline V lookup: CDR1 SNHLY, CDR2 FYNNEI. CDR3 protein: CASSGGHGYTF. CDR3 coding DNA: TGTGCCAGCAGTGGGGGGCATGGCTACACCTTC.

This clonotype was observed many times. The chain couples TRBV4-2 to TRBJ2-2, with a weak D call TRBD1 (7 bases). Germline CDR1 reads LGHNA; CDR2 reads YNFKEQ. V was trimmed by 3 bases and J by 4 bases, leaving 15 bases between them. The CDR3 runs 16 residues. CDR3 in amino acids: CASSQGQGGRTGELFF. Written as DNA, the CDR3 is TGTGCCAGCAGCCAGGGTCAGGGGGGCCGCACCGGGGAGCTGTTTTTT.

Ten or more counts support this clonotype. The genes are TRBV7-2 and TRBJ1-6; D may be TRBD1 (6 bases). This CDR3 spans 15 amino acids. The germline gives CDR1 SGHTA, CDR2 FQGNSA. V was clipped by 5 bases and J by 6 bases, with 14 bases between them. Here the CDR3 reads CASSASWTANSPLHF. In nucleotides, the CDR3 is TGTGCCAGCAGCGCCAGCTGGACAGCTAATTCACCCCTCCACTTT.

This clonotype was picked up many times. The rearrangement links TRBV20-1 to TRBJ2-3; 10 bases map to TRBD2. Germline-derived CDR1 and CDR2 are DFQATT and SNEGSKA (reference sequence). CDR3 length: 14 amino acids. The junction had 6 bases not matched to a gene; V was cut back by 7 bases and J by 2 bases. The CDR3 sequence is CSGPGLATTDTQYF. Written as DNA, the CDR3 is TGCAGTGGCCCGGGACTAGCGACCACAGATACGCAGTATTTT.

This clonotype was counted at least ten times. DNA of the CDR3: TGTGCCAGCAGCGAGTGGGCAACGAACACTGAAGCTTTCTTT. Amino acid sequence: CASSEWATNTEAFF. This chain connects TRBV7-8 to TRBJ1-1; D gene ambiguous. Germline loops: CDR1 SGHVS, CDR2 FQNEAQ. CDR3 length: 14 amino acids. The V end lost 5 bases, the J end lost 1 base, and 11 bases lay between the germline ends. Looking up the rest from reference TRBV7-8 and TRBJ1-1 gives the full variable domain: GAGVSQSPRYKVAKRGQDVALRCDPISGHVSLFWYQQALGQGPEFLTYFQNEAQLDKSGLPSDRFFAERPEGSVSTLKIQRTQQEDSAVYLCASSEWATNTEAFFGQGTRLTVV.

This clonotype was found many times. The rearrangement joins TRBV29-1 to TRBJ1-1; D is uncertain. The germline V gene encodes CDR1 SQVTM and CDR2 ANQGSEA. V lost 7 bases and J lost 1, with 4 bases in between. The CDR3 is 10 amino acids. The CDR3 region has the DNA TGCAGCGCACGGAACACTGAAGCTTTCTTT. Encoded protein: CSARNTEAFF.

This clonotype was observed at least ten times. The chain has TRBV6-2 or TRBV6-3 and TRBJ2-7; D is unresolved. The CDR3 runs to 14 residues. Between the trimmed V and J ends, which lost 6 bases and 1 base, there was a span of 13 bases. Germline-derived CDR1 and CDR2 are MNHEY and SVGEGT. As DNA, the CDR3 is TGTGCCAGCAGCCCCCCGGCACAATCCTACGAGCAGTACTTC. It yields the protein CASSPPAQSYEQYF.

This clonotype was seen ten or more times. CDR3 in DNA: TGTGCCAGTAGTATACAGGGAGCTCAGCCCCAGCATTTT. Protein: CASSIQGAQPQHF. The J gene is TRBJ1-5, the V gene TRBV19, with D perhaps TRBD1 (5 bases). Deletions cut 2 bases from V and 6 bases from J, with 8 bases between. CDR1 LNHDA and CDR2 SQIVND come from the germline V gene (reference sequence). The CDR3 length is 13 residues.

This clonotype was observed at least ten times. The J gene is TRBJ1-6, the V gene TRBV20-1; possible D gene TRBD1, 5 bases. Germline-derived CDR1 and CDR2 are DFQATT and SNEGSKA (reference sequence). This CDR3 has 15 residues. V was shortened by 1 base and J by 7 bases, with 14 bases between the two germline ends. CDR3 residues: CSARAVTASNSPLHF. The CDR3, as DNA: TGCAGTGCTAGAGCCGTGACAGCTAGCAATTCACCCCTCCACTTT.

This clonotype has at least ten counts. This CDR3 is CASRWGGDGEQYF. CDR3 DNA: TGTGCCAGCAGATGGGGGGGTGATGGCGAGCAGTACTTC. This chain links TRBV7-2 with TRBJ2-7, with TRBD2 matching 7 bases. The CDR3 extends over 13 amino acids. Germline loops: CDR1 SGHTA, CDR2 FQGNSA. The V gene end was trimmed by 6 bases and the J gene end by 6 bases; junction bases not matched to a gene: 8.

This clonotype was detected only a few times. The chain uses TRBV5-8 and TRBJ2-7; D uncertain. Germline V gene lookup returns CDR1 SGHTS and CDR2 YDEGEE. V lost 6 bases, J lost 10 bases, and 20 bases lay in between. This CDR3 region has 13 residues. The DNA of the CDR3 is TGTGCCAGCACATCAGGCCTCTCCCTCGGTCAGTACTTC. This encodes CASTSGLSLGQYF.

This clonotype appeared many times. The V and J genes are TRBV7-8 and TRBJ1-5; no definite D call. Germline V gene sequence: CDR1 SGHVS, CDR2 FQNEAQ. This CDR3 contains 15 residues. With 2 bases removed from V and 0 bases from J, the gap between germline ends came to 8 bases. The CDR3 nucleotides are TGTGCCAGCAGCTTAACGGACGGTAGCAATCAGCCCCAGCATTTT. This translates into CASSLTDGSNQPQHF.

This clonotype was recorded many times. J is TRBJ1-2 and V is TRBV7-2; 7 bases match TRBD1. Per the germline V gene, CDR1 is SGHTA and CDR2 is FQGNSA. CDR3 size: 15 residues. V trimming: 1 base; J trimming: 4 bases; junction bases outside the gene matches: 6. The CDR3 coding sequence is TGTGCCAGCAGCTTAGAGGCGACAGGGACCTATGGCTACACCTTC. This translates into CASSLEATGTYGYTF.

This clonotype was recorded at least ten times. The CDR3 DNA follows: TGTGCCAGCAGCTTGTCGGGACAGGGTACTCAAGAGACCCAGTACTTC. As protein: CASSLSGQGTQETQYF. The V gene is TRBV7-6, the J gene TRBJ2-5; TRBD1 matches 9 bases. Trimming removed 3 bases from V and 2 bases from J; junction bases left unmatched: 7. The CDR3 spans 16 residues. CDR1 is SGHVS, CDR2 FNYEAQ, per germline.

This clonotype was counted many times. V usage is TRBV20-1 and J usage is TRBJ1-5; a possible D gene is TRBD1 (5 bases). The ends were cut back, 5 bases at V and 7 bases at J, with 21 bases in the middle. Per germline, CDR1 DFQATT and CDR2 SNEGSKA (reference sequence). The CDR3 runs 15 residues. The CDR3 DNA reads as TGCAGTGCTGGGGCCGAAGGGTCTGTGGGGCAGCCCCAGCATTTT. Encoded protein: CSAGAEGSVGQPQHF.

This clonotype was seen ten or more times. This chain joins TRBV5-1 and TRBJ2-3; 7 positions match TRBD1. The germline V gene has CDR1 SGHRS and CDR2 YFSETQ. After removal of 4 bases from V and 6 bases from J, the junction contained 11 bases not matched to a gene. This CDR3 has 15 residues. The CDR3 sequence is CASSQTGERGDTQYF. The CDR3, as DNA: TGCGCCAGCAGCCAAACAGGGGAGAGAGGGGATACGCAGTATTTT.

The chain recombines TRBV20-1 with TRBJ2-4; D might be TRBD1 (6 bases). The CDR3 has 15 residues. V dropped 0 bases and J dropped 2 bases, with 11 bases sitting between them. CDR1 and CDR2 (germline): DFQATT, SNEGSKA (reference sequence). The CDR3 region has the DNA TGCAGTGCTAGAGATTCAACAGGGCCCAAAAACATTCAGTACTTC. Its protein product is CSARDSTGPKNIQYF.

At least ten counts were recorded for this clonotype. The chain employs TRBV7-2 and TRBJ1-2; 8 positions match TRBD1. The CDR3 runs 13 residues. CDR1 and CDR2 from the germline V gene are SGHTA and FQGNSA. J gave up 8 bases and V 5 bases, and 7 bases lay outside the gene matches. Here the CDR3 reads CASSLGQGRGYTF. The CDR3, as DNA: TGTGCCAGCAGCCTCGGACAGGGACGAGGCTACACCTTC.

This clonotype was found many times. This rearrangement joins TRBV14 to TRBJ1-1; no definite D call. Germline CDR1 reads SGHDN; CDR2 reads FVKESK. This CDR3 region has 15 residues. The ends were cut back, 2 bases at V and 10 bases at J, with 20 bases in the middle. The CDR3 DNA is TGTGCCAGCAGCCAAACCCTAAGGGAGGGTGAGGGAGCTTTCTTT. It yields the protein CASSQTLREGEGAFF.

The chain links TRBV7-2 to TRBJ2-7, with TRBD2 matching 13 bases. V was pared by 5 bases and J by 2 bases, with 9 bases of the junction left unmatched. Germline CDR1 SGHTA, CDR2 FQGNSA. This CDR3 has 17 amino acids. The CDR3 DNA follows: TGTGCCAGCAGCACCAGGACTAGCGGGGGAGCTACCTACGAGCAGTACTTC. Residues: CASSTRTSGGATYEQYF.

In its sample, this clonotype was seen many times. The chain is built from TRBV7-9 and TRBJ1-5; D gene unclear. The length of the CDR3 is 13 residues. CDR1 SEHNR and CDR2 FQNEAQ come from the germline V gene (reference sequence). V lost 5 bases and J lost 2, with 7 bases in between. The CDR3 protein is CASSREGNQPQHF. For the CDR3, the DNA is TGTGCCAGCAGCCGGGAAGGCAATCAGCCCCAGCATTTT.

This clonotype has ten or more counts. The chain uses TRBV7-9 and TRBJ2-1; 10 bases agree with TRBD1. This CDR3 contains 15 residues. V lost 5 bases, J lost 1 base, and 2 bases stayed unmatched. From germline, CDR1 is SEHNR and CDR2 FQNEAQ (reference sequence). In DNA form, the CDR3 reads TGTGCCAGCAGCCGGGGACAGGGGTCCTACAATGAGCAGTTCTTC. Translating gives CASSRGQGSYNEQFF.

This clonotype was recorded at least ten times. CDR3 sequence: CASSPGLSFAPTDTQYF. The CDR3 coding sequence is TGTGCCAGCAGCCCGGGATTGAGTTTCGCCCCAACAGATACGCAGTATTTT. This chain uses TRBV7-8 with TRBJ2-3; a weak D match, TRBD2 (5 bases). The V gene's germline CDR1 is SGHVS and CDR2 FQNEAQ. With 5 bases removed from V and 3 bases from J, the gap between germline ends came to 21 bases. The CDR3 totals 17 residues. Looking up the rest from reference TRBV7-8 and TRBJ2-3 gives the full variable domain: GAGVSQSPRYKVAKRGQDVALRCDPISGHVSLFWYQQALGQGPEFLTYFQNEAQLDKSGLPSDRFFAERPEGSVSTLKIQRTQQEDSAVYLCASSPGLSFAPTDTQYFGPGTRLTVL.